Detailed here is one T cell receptor (beta chain). This record belongs to a study of tumour-infiltrating T cells in Burkitt lymphoma. The assay was immunoSEQ multiplex PCR, and TCRdb's table has in-frame clones only and misses some. This sample yields around 5,600 clones, of which approximately 10% are seen a single time; about 2% belongs to the top ten. This receptor was obtained from a human donor with diffuse large B-cell lymphoma. The sequenced sample consisted of tumor tissue.

The CDR3 is CASSFAQGADNSPLHF. In DNA, the CDR3 is TGTGCCAGCAGTTTTGCACAGGGGGCGGATAATTCACCCCTCCACTTT. This chain uses TRBV28 with TRBJ1-6; 9 bases fit TRBD1. V dropped 3 bases and J dropped 5; count of bases not matched to a gene: 5. This CDR3 comprises 16 residues. Germline CDR1 is MDHEN and CDR2 is SYDVKM.